The clone carrying this T cell receptor beta chain was found a few times. The table came from immunoSEQ multiplex PCR; TCRdb's copy has only in-frame clones and leaves some out. This table holds about 120,000 clones, around 90% found once. This entry comes from a study of control samples from healthy donors and cancer patients. J lost 3 bases, V lost 0 bases, and 6 bases had no gene match. CDR3 length: 17 amino acids. Germline V gene lookup returns CDR1 MNHEY and CDR2 SVGEGT. This sequence was found in a middle-aged man in good health. The chain links TRBV6-2 or TRBV6-3 to TRBJ2-1, with 9 positions matching TRBD2. The sequencing sample was made of blood. The CDR3 DNA is TGTGCCAGCAGTTACTCCCCACCTAGCGGGATCTACAATGAGCAGTTCTTC. This codes for CASSYSPPSGIYNEQFF.